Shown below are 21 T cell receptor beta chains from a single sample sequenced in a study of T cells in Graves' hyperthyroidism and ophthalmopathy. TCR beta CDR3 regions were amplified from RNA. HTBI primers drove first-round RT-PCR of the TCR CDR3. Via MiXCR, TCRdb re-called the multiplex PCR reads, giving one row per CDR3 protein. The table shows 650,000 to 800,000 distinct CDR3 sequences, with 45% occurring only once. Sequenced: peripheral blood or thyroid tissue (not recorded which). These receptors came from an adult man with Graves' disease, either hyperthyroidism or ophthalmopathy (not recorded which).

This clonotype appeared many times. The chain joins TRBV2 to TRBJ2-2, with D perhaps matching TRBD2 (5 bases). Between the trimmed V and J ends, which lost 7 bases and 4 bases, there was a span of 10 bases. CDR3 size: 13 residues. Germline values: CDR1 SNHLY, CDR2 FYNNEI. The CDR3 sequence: CASTVSGTGELFF. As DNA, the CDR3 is TGTGCCAGCACAGTCAGCGGCACCGGGGAGCTGTTTTTT.

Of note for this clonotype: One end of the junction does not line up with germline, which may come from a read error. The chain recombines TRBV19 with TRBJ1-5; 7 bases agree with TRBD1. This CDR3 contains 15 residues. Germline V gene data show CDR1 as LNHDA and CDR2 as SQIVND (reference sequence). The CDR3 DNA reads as TGTGCCAGTAGTATGACAGGGTTGGGCAATCAGCCCCGGCATTTT. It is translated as CASSMTGLGNQPRHF.

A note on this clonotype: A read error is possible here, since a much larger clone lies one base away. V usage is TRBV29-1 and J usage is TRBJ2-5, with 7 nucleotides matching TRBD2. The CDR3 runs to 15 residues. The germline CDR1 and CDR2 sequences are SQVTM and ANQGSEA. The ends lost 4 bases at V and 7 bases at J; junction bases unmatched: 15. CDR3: CSVAGRETASGTQYF. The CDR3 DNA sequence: TGCAGCGTTGCAGGGCGGGAGACAGCATCCGGGACCCAGTACTTC.

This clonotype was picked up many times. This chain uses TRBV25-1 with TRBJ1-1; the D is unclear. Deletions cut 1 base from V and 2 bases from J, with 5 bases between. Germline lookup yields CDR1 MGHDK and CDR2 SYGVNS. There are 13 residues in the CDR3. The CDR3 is CASSEFINTEAFF. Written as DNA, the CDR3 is TGTGCCAGCAGTGAATTTATTAACACTGAAGCTTTCTTT. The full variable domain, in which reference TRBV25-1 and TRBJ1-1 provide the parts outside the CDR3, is EADIYQTPRYLVIGTGKKITLECSQTMGHDKMYWYQQDPGMELHLIHYSYGVNSTEKGDLSSESTVSRIRTEHFPLTLESARPSHTSQYLCASSEFINTEAFFGQGTRLTVV.

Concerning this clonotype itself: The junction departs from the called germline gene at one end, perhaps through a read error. CDR3 sequence (DNA): TGTGCCATTTGGGACAGGGAACGCGGTATGACTTTT. This encodes CAIWDRERGMTF. The rearrangement joins TRBV10-3 to TRBJ1-6; 9 positions match TRBD1. Germline V CDR1 and CDR2: ENHRY, SYGVKD. The CDR3 has 12 amino acids.

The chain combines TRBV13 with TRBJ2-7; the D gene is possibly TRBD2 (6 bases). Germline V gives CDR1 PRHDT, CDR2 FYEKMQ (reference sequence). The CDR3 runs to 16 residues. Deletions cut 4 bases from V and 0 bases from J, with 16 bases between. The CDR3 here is CASSSRGRSHSYEQYF. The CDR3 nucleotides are TGTGCCAGCAGCTCCCGGGGGAGGTCTCACTCCTACGAGCAGTACTTC. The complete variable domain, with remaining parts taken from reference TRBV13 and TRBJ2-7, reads AAGVIQSPRHLIKEKRETATLKCYPIPRHDTVYWYQQGPGQDPQFLISFYEKMQSDKGSIPDRFSAQQFSDYHSELNMSSLELGDSALYFCASSSRGRSHSYEQYFGPGTRLTVT.

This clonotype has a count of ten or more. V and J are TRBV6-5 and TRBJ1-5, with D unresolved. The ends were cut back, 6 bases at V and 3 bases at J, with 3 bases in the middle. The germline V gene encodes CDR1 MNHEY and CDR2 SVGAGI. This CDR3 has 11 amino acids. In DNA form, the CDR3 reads TGTGCCAGCAGGGACAATCAGCCCCAGCATTTT. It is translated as CASRDNQPQHF.

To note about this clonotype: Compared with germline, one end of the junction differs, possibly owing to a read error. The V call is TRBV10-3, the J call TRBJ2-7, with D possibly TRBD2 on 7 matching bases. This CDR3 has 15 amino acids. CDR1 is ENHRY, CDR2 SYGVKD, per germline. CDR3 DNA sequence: TGTGCCAGCAGTGAATCGGGGGGCGGAGGGTACGAGCAGTACTTC. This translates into CASSESGGGGYEQYF.

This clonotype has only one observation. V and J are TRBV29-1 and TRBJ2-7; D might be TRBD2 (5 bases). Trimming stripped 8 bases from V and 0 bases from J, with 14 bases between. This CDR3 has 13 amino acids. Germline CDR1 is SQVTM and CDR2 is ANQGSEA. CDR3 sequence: CSLKSRGSYEQYF. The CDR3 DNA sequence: TGCAGCTTGAAGTCCCGGGGCTCCTACGAGCAGTACTTC.

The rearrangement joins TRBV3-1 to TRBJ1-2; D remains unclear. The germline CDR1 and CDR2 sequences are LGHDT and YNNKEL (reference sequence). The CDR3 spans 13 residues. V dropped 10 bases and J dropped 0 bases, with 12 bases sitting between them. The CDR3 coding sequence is TGTGCCACAACCGCCAACGCTAACTATGGCTACACCTTC. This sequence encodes CATTANANYGYTF.

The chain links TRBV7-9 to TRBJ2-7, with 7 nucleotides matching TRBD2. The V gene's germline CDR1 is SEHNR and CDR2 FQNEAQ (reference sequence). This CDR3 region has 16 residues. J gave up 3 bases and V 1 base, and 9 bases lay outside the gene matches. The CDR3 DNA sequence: TGTGCCAGCAGCTTAGGCCGGGCTAGCGGAGACTACGAGCAGTACTTC. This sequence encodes CASSLGRASGDYEQYF.

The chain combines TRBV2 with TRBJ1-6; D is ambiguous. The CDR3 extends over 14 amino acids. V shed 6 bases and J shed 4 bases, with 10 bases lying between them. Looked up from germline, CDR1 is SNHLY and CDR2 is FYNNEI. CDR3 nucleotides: TGTGCCAGCAGGGTCGGACGGTATAATTCACCCCTCCACTTT. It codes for CASRVGRYNSPLHF.

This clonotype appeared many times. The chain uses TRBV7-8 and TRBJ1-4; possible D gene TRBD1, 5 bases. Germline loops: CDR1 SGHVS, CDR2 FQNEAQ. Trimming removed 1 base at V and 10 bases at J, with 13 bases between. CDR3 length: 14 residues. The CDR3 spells CASSLDRGGAKLFF. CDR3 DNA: TGTGCCAGCAGCTTAGATCGTGGCGGGGCAAAACTGTTTTTT. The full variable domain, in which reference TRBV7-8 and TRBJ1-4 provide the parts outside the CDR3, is GAGVSQSPRYKVAKRGQDVALRCDPISGHVSLFWYQQALGQGPEFLTYFQNEAQLDKSGLPSDRFFAERPEGSVSTLKIQRTQQEDSAVYLCASSLDRGGAKLFFGSGTQLSVL.

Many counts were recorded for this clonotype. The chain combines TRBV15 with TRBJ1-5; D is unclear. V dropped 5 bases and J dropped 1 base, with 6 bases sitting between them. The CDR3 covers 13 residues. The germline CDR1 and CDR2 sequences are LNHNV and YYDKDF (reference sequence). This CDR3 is CATSGQSNQPQHF. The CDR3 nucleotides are TGTGCCACCAGCGGCCAGAGCAATCAGCCCCAGCATTTT.

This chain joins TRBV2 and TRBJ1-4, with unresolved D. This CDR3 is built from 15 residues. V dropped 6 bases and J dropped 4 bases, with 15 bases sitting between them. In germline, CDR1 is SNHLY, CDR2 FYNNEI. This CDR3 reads CASSWASDVNEKLFF. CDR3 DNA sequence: TGTGCCAGCAGCTGGGCTTCGGACGTTAATGAAAAACTGTTTTTT.

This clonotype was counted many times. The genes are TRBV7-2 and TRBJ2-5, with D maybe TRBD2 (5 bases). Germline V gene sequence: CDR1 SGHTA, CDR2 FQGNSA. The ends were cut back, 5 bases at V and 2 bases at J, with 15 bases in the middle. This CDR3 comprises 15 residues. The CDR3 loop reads CASSPGGGEQETQYF. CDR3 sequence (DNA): TGTGCCAGCAGCCCAGGAGGTGGGGAGCAAGAGACCCAGTACTTC.

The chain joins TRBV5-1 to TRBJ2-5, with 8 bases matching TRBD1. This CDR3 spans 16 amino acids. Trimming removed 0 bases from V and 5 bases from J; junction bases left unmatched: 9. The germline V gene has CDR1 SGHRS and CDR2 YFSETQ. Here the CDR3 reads CASSLGFGQGGETQYF. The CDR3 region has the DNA TGCGCCAGCAGCTTGGGGTTCGGACAGGGCGGCGAGACCCAGTACTTC.

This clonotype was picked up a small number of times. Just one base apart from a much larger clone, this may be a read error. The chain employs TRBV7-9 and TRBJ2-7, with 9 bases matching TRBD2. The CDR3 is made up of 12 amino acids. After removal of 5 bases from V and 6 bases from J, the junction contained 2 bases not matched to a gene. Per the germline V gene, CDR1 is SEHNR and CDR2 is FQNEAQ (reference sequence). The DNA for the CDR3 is TGTGCCAGCAGCCCGACTAGCGGCGAGCAGTACTTC. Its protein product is CASSPTSGEQYF.

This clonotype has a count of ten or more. The CDR3 nucleotides are TGTGCCAGCAGCTTAACGGTGGGCGACCGGGAACTGTTTTTT. As protein: CASSLTVGDRELFF. The chain is built from TRBV7-9 and TRBJ1-4; no clear D. The CDR3 runs to 14 residues. CDR1 and CDR2 (germline): SEHNR, FQNEAQ (reference sequence). V gave up 2 bases and J gave up 12 bases, with 16 bases separating them.

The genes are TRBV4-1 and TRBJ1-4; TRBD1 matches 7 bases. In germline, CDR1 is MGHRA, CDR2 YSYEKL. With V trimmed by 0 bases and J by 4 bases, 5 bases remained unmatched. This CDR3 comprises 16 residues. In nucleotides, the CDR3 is TGCGCCAGCAGCCAAGAACCGGGACAGTATAATGAAAAACTGTTTTTT. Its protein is CASSQEPGQYNEKLFF.

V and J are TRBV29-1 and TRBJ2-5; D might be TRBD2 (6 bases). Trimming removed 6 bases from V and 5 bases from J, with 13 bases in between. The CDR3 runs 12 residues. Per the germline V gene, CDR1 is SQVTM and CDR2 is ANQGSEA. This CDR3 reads CSVSGVLETQYF. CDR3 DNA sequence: TGCAGCGTGTCGGGGGTTCTGGAGACCCAGTACTTC.